This T cell receptor beta chain was sequenced during a study of blood T cell repertoires in COVID-19. Whole-study context: Whether acute or convalescent, the COVID-19 samples came from the United States, Italy and Spain. Sources were T cells, B-cell-depleted T cells, or PBMCs; the material itself was cDNA or gDNA.

There are 15 residues in the CDR3. With 8 bases clipped from V and 2 bases from J, the junction kept 10 bases outside the gene matches. Germline V gene data show CDR1 as MDHEN and CDR2 as SYDVKM. Per the authors' pipeline: Amplification from reference gene primers served as the basis for estimated nucleated cell counts. Clones were sequenced by immunoSEQ multiplex PCR, and TCRdb holds only the in-frame ones, with some missing. V, J and clone size derive from that table, while D and trimming were established from the DNA sequence. Altogether approximately 74,000 clones are present, 80% to 90% being singletons, with the ten largest covering 36%.

This chain connects TRBV28 to TRBJ2-5; 8 bases map to TRBD2. The sample consisted of peripheral blood. This receptor was identified in a man aged 65-85 years with acute or convalescent COVID-19. CDR3 sequence reads: CASWSGSLPQETQYF. CDR3 DNA sequence: TGTGCCAGCTGGAGCGGGAGTTTGCCGCAAGAGACCCAGTACTTC.